These 19 T cell receptor beta chains share one sample of origin, sequenced in a study of T-cell reconstitution after alpha-beta-depleted transplantation in children. Preparation of the TCRbeta library used unique molecular identifiers. TCRdb recomputed calls from the PCR reads with MiXCR, one row per CDR3 protein. The sample has 550,000 to 800,000 distinct CDR3 sequences; around 14% are singletons. This specimen consisted of PBMCs, obtained before TCRalphabeta/CD19-depleted stem cell transplant. The receptors come from a girl under 10 years old with congenital amegakaryocytic thrombocytopenia, due to receive a stem cell transplant.

This clonotype was recorded a few times. This chain uses TRBV7-9 with TRBJ2-5, with D hard to call. The CDR3 spans 14 residues. Germline V gene lookup returns CDR1 SEHNR and CDR2 FQNEAQ (reference sequence). V shed 8 bases and J shed 5 bases, with 18 bases lying between them. CDR3 sequence (DNA): TGTGCCAGCCCCGCCGGGCCCATCTTCGAGACCCAGTACTTC. Protein product: CASPAGPIFETQYF.

In its sample, this clonotype was seen a few times. This chain links TRBV5-1 with TRBJ2-7; D is unclear. Between the trimmed V and J ends, which lost 0 bases and 6 bases, there was a span of 10 bases. The CDR3 contains 13 residues. Germline V gene sequence: CDR1 SGHRS, CDR2 YFSETQ. The CDR3 loop is CASSLDPLTEQYF. The CDR3 DNA reads as TGCGCCAGCAGCTTGGACCCCCTCACCGAGCAGTACTTC. The variable domain in full, completed from reference TRBV5-1 and TRBJ2-7, reads KAGVTQTPRYLIKTRGQQVTLSCSPISGHRSVSWYQQTPGQGLQFLFEYFSETQRNKGNFPGRFSGRQFSNSRSEMNVSTLELGDSALYLCASSLDPLTEQYFGPGTRLTVT.

This clonotype was found many times. The chain carries TRBV20-1 and TRBJ1-2; D uncertain. V was clipped by 0 bases and J by 0 bases, with 5 bases between them. Germline loops: CDR1 DFQATT, CDR2 SNEGSKA (reference sequence). The CDR3 runs to 13 residues. The CDR3 DNA follows: TGCAGTGCTAGAGATCTAGCTAACTATGGCTACACCTTC. Translated: CSARDLANYGYTF.

This clonotype was seen only a few times. The chain employs TRBV5-1 and TRBJ2-1; D is tentatively TRBD1 or TRBD2 (5 bases each). CDR1 is SGHRS and CDR2 is YFSETQ in the germline V gene. Trimming shortened V by 1 base and J by 0 bases, and 17 bases separated the two germline ends. This CDR3 spans 18 amino acids. The CDR3 region has the DNA TGCGCCAGCAGCTTGTTAGGGGTCTTTGGAGGCTCCTACAATGAGCAGTTCTTC. Translating it yields CASSLLGVFGGSYNEQFF.

This clonotype was seen only a few times. The CDR3 nucleotides are TGTGCCAGCAGCTCCAACATTATTTGGGGACAGGGGGAGCAGTACTTC. Translating it yields CASSSNIIWGQGEQYF. The V call is TRBV28, the J call TRBJ2-7; 10 bases are a match to TRBD1. Germline lookup yields CDR1 MDHEN and CDR2 SYDVKM. The CDR3 has 16 residues. Losses at the gene ends were 6 bases for V and 7 bases for J; bases not matched to a gene: 15.

In this sample, this clonotype turned up many times. The chain links TRBV7-2 to TRBJ2-4, with D unresolved. From germline, CDR1 is SGHTA and CDR2 FQGNSA. This CDR3 contains 13 residues. V was trimmed by 4 bases and J by 0 bases, leaving 4 bases between them. The DNA for the CDR3 is TGTGCCAGCAGCTCTGGAGCCAAAAACATTCAGTACTTC. Encoded protein: CASSSGAKNIQYF.

The table lists this clonotype with a few counts. This chain links TRBV6-1 with TRBJ1-2; 12 positions match TRBD1. CDR1 is MNHNS, CDR2 SASEGT, per germline. Germline trimming cut 6 bases from V and 7 bases from J; bases unmatched to any gene: 6. The CDR3 is 14 amino acids. CDR3: CASRRGQGAGGYTF. CDR3 DNA sequence: TGTGCCAGCAGAAGGGGACAGGGGGCTGGTGGCTACACCTTC.

The chain combines TRBV20-1 with TRBJ1-1; TRBD1 might be the D (6 bases). V gave up 3 bases and J gave up 3 bases, with 17 bases separating them. The CDR3 spans 15 residues. Germline loops: CDR1 DFQATT, CDR2 SNEGSKA (reference sequence). CDR3 sequence: CSARYRKEGDTEAFF. In DNA, the CDR3 is TGCAGTGCTAGGTATAGGAAGGAGGGGGACACTGAAGCTTTCTTT.

This clonotype appeared many times. The J gene is TRBJ2-3, the V gene TRBV5-1; no definite D call. This CDR3 region has 14 residues. V was clipped by 4 bases and J by 0 bases, with 9 bases between them. Germline V lookup: CDR1 SGHRS, CDR2 YFSETQ. The CDR3 is CASSGQLSTDTQYF. The CDR3 DNA reads as TGCGCCAGCAGCGGCCAACTTAGCACAGATACGCAGTATTTT.

This clonotype was recorded many times. This sequence joins TRBV20-1 and TRBJ1-1; no reliable D call. Trimming stripped 6 bases from V and 1 base from J, with 12 bases between. The CDR3 is made up of 13 amino acids. Germline V gene data show CDR1 as DFQATT and CDR2 as SNEGSKA (reference sequence). The CDR3 protein is CSAPETWNTEAFF. In nucleotides, the CDR3 is TGCAGTGCCCCCGAGACCTGGAACACTGAAGCTTTCTTT.

The rearrangement links TRBV6-5 to TRBJ2-2; no clear D gene. Germline loops: CDR1 MNHEY, CDR2 SVGAGI. This CDR3 comprises 11 residues. V gave up 6 bases and J gave up 6 bases, with 5 bases separating them. The CDR3 sequence is CASSGPGELFF. The CDR3 DNA reads TGTGCCAGCAGCGGGCCCGGGGAGCTGTTTTTT.

This sequence joins TRBV6-5 and TRBJ2-2; TRBD2 matches at 9 bases. From germline, CDR1 is MNHEY and CDR2 SVGAGI. After removal of 1 base from V and 3 bases from J, the junction contained 0 bases not matched to a gene. The CDR3 contains 15 residues. CDR3 sequence: CASSYWTSDTGELFF. The CDR3 DNA reads as TGTGCCAGCAGTTACTGGACTAGCGACACCGGGGAGCTGTTTTTT.

This chain uses TRBV18 with TRBJ1-2, with TRBD1 identical over 7 bases. The CDR3 loop spans 15 amino acids. The V gene end was trimmed by 0 bases and the J gene end by 7 bases; junction bases not matched to a gene: 8. Germline V lookup: CDR1 KGHSH, CDR2 LQKENI. For the CDR3, the DNA is TGTGCCAGCTCACCACCCGGAGGGGGCGCCGGTGGCTACACCTTC. This encodes CASSPPGGGAGGYTF.

The chain recombines TRBV4-1 with TRBJ2-5; 8 bases are a match to TRBD2. Germline assignment: CDR1 MGHRA and CDR2 YSYEKL. After removal of 4 bases from V and 0 bases from J, the junction contained 4 bases not matched to a gene. There are 15 residues in the CDR3. Here the CDR3 DNA reads TGCGCCAGCAGCCCACCGGGAGGGCACCAAGAGACCCAGTACTTC. Translating it yields CASSPPGGHQETQYF.

This chain links TRBV5-1 with TRBJ2-7; D is unresolved. With 6 bases removed from V and 2 bases from J, the gap between germline ends came to 15 bases. Germline V CDR1 and CDR2: SGHRS, YFSETQ. The CDR3 extends over 14 amino acids. The CDR3 reads CASTMGGEPYEQYF. The CDR3 DNA is TGCGCCAGCACCATGGGCGGAGAACCCTACGAGCAGTACTTC.

For this clonotype: A single base separates this from a much larger clone, so it may be a read error. The CDR3 DNA is TGTGCCAGCAGCCATGGGAACGAGCAGTACTTC. It yields the protein CASSHGNEQYF. The V and J genes are TRBV7-9 and TRBJ2-7, with no clear D. The CDR3 runs to 11 residues. In germline, CDR1 is SEHNR, CDR2 FQNEAQ (reference sequence). With 5 bases removed from V and 5 bases from J, the gap between germline ends came to 7 bases. Full variable domain (missing parts from reference TRBV7-9 and TRBJ2-7): DTGVSQNPRHKITKRGQNVTFRCDPISEHNRLYWYRQTLGQGPEFLTYFQNEAQLEKSRLLSDRFSAERPKGSFSTLEIQRTEQGDSAMYLCASSHGNEQYFGPGTRLTVT.

The V call is TRBV12-3 or TRBV12-4, the J call TRBJ1-1, with D possibly being TRBD1 (5 bases). Trimming stripped 2 bases from V and 1 base from J, with 17 bases between. CDR3 length: 17 residues. The CDR3: CASSLTGGGTENTEAFF. CDR3 DNA sequence: TGTGCCAGCAGTTTAACGGGCGGGGGTACGGAGAACACTGAAGCTTTCTTT.

This clonotype was recorded many times. The V and J genes are TRBV28 and TRBJ2-1, with 8 bases fitting TRBD2. There are 12 residues in the CDR3. Germline CDR1 reads MDHEN; CDR2 reads SYDVKM. Trimming removed 7 bases from V and 15 bases from J; junction bases left unmatched: 11. CDR3 bases: TGTGCCAGCACCCTAAGGGGACTAGTTTTGTTCTTC. It specifies CASTLRGLVLFF. The full variable domain, with the rest looked up from reference TRBV28 and TRBJ2-1, is DVKVTQSSRYLVKRTGEKVFLECVQDMDHENMFWYRQDPGLGLRLIYFSYDVKMKEKGDIPEGYSVSREKKERFSLILESASTNQTSMYLCASTLRGLVLFFGPGTRLTVL.

This clonotype was seen more than once but under ten times. This chain links TRBV5-1 with TRBJ1-1; D perhaps matches TRBD1 (5 bases). V gave up 0 bases and J gave up 8 bases, with 8 bases separating them. The CDR3 contains 12 residues. CDR1 and CDR2 (germline): SGHRS, YFSETQ. This chain's CDR3 is CASSLAQGEAFF. The DNA for the CDR3 is TGCGCCAGCAGCTTGGCCCAGGGCGAAGCTTTCTTT.